Following are 27 T cell receptor beta chains from one sample sequenced in a study of CD8 T cells in ankylosing spondylitis. General study findings and limits: One TCR beta motif, made up of under ten highly homologous variants, appeared characteristic of ankylosing spondylitis blood.

For these TCRs, the target antigens are not known. TCRdb used MiXCR to reprocess the 5' RACE reads, holding one entry per CDR3 protein. The sample includes about 800,000 distinct CDR3 sequences, 10% to 15% of them seen just once. Sequenced material: blood, either unsorted or a sorted T cell fraction (not recorded which). Source of these receptors: a male donor with ankylosing spondylitis.

This clonotype appeared a few times. CDR3 in amino acids: CSVQSTGPYEQYF. CDR3 DNA sequence: TGCAGCGTTCAATCGACTGGACCCTACGAGCAGTACTTC. The V gene is TRBV29-1, the J gene TRBJ2-7; D gene uncertain. This CDR3 region has 13 residues. V was pared by 5 bases and J by 2 bases, with 13 bases between. Germline lookup yields CDR1 SQVTM and CDR2 ANQGSEA.

This clonotype was seen repeatedly, ten times or more. The chain is built from TRBV7-2 and TRBJ2-1; D remains unclear. The germline gives CDR1 SGHTA, CDR2 FQGNSA. The CDR3 extends over 12 amino acids. The ends were cut back, 6 bases at V and 7 bases at J, with 10 bases in the middle. CDR3 sequence (DNA): TGTGCCAGCAGTTATTTTATGAATGAGCAGTTCTTC. Translating gives CASSYFMNEQFF.

The chain combines TRBV7-8 with TRBJ2-6; no clear D gene. V was clipped by 1 base and J by 0 bases, with 10 bases between them. The CDR3 spans 17 residues. Germline loops: CDR1 SGHVS, CDR2 FQNEAQ. The CDR3 spells CASSLGFRRSGANVLTF. The CDR3 DNA sequence: TGTGCCAGCAGCTTAGGTTTTCGCCGCTCTGGGGCCAACGTCCTGACTTTC. Based on the CDR3 plus reference TRBV7-8 and TRBJ2-6, the full variable domain is GAGVSQSPRYKVAKRGQDVALRCDPISGHVSLFWYQQALGQGPEFLTYFQNEAQLDKSGLPSDRFFAERPEGSVSTLKIQRTQQEDSAVYLCASSLGFRRSGANVLTFGAGSRLTVL.

This chain links TRBV18 with TRBJ1-4, with 10 bases aligning to TRBD1. Germline V lookup: CDR1 KGHSH, CDR2 LQKENI. The trim removed 4 bases at V and 5 bases at J, leaving 4 bases unmatched. The CDR3 runs 15 residues. CDR3 nucleotide sequence: TGTGCCAGCTCACGCGGGACAGGGGCAAATGAAAAACTGTTTTTT. This codes for CASSRGTGANEKLFF.

The table lists this clonotype with a few counts. Written as DNA, the CDR3 is TGTGCCAGCAGCTACAGGGTTAGGGGCACTGAAGCTTTCTTT. This translates into CASSYRVRGTEAFF. V gene TRBV6-5 combines with J gene TRBJ1-1, with D tentatively TRBD1 (6 bases). With 6 bases removed from V and 4 bases from J, the gap between germline ends came to 15 bases. The CDR3 loop spans 14 amino acids. Germline V gene lookup returns CDR1 MNHEY and CDR2 SVGAGI.

In its sample, this clonotype was seen a few times. Relative to the germline gene, one junction end is altered; a read error may explain this. This sequence joins TRBV20-1 and TRBJ1-4; 10 bases map to TRBD1. From germline, CDR1 is DFQATT and CDR2 SNEGSKA (reference sequence). The CDR3 totals 15 residues. DNA of the CDR3: TGCAGTGCTACAAGAAGACAGGGGGCTAAGGAAAAACTGTTTTTT. This sequence encodes CSATRRQGAKEKLFF.

This clonotype has more than one count but fewer than ten. The chain has TRBV20-1 and TRBJ2-7; 7 nucleotides match TRBD2. The germline V gene encodes CDR1 DFQATT and CDR2 SNEGSKA (reference sequence). With V trimmed by 4 bases and J by 0 bases, 12 bases remained unmatched. CDR3 length: 16 residues. This chain's CDR3 is CSATTLASGISYEQYF. Written as DNA, the CDR3 is TGCAGTGCTACCACGTTGGCTAGCGGAATCTCCTACGAGCAGTACTTC.

This clonotype was seen just once. V is TRBV7-2 and J is TRBJ1-2; D unresolved. V gave up 4 bases and J gave up 8 bases, with 8 bases separating them. Germline lookup yields CDR1 SGHTA and CDR2 FQGNSA. This CDR3 spans 11 amino acids. The DNA of the CDR3 is TGTGCCAGCAGCTCCCTAGGAGGCTACACCTTC. As protein: CASSSLGGYTF. The variable domain in full, completed from reference TRBV7-2 and TRBJ1-2, reads GAGVSQSPSNKVTEKGKDVELRCDPISGHTALYWYRQSLGQGLEFLIYFQGNSAPDKSGLPSDRFSAERTGGSVSTLTIQRTQQEDSAVYLCASSSLGGYTFGSGTRLTVV.

V is TRBV20-1 and J is TRBJ2-7; possibly TRBD2 for D (5 bases). CDR1 is DFQATT and CDR2 is SNEGSKA in the germline V gene (reference sequence). V lost 1 base to trimming and J lost 4 bases, with 20 bases between them. CDR3 length equals 16 residues. In DNA, the CDR3 is TGCAGTGCTAGAGCCCCCGGGATAGCAGGTGCGTACGAGCAGTACTTC. It specifies CSARAPGIAGAYEQYF.

This clonotype was found a few times. The rearrangement links TRBV18 to TRBJ2-7, with D unclear. With 3 bases removed from V and 4 bases from J, the gap between germline ends came to 10 bases. The germline gives CDR1 KGHSH, CDR2 LQKENI. This CDR3 spans 13 amino acids. CDR3 loop: CASSPSQEYEQYF. The CDR3 DNA follows: TGTGCCAGCTCACCGAGCCAGGAATACGAGCAGTACTTC.

This clonotype was seen once. This chain links TRBV20-1 with TRBJ1-4, with D tentatively TRBD1 (5 bases). The germline CDR1 and CDR2 sequences are DFQATT and SNEGSKA (reference sequence). There are 15 residues in the CDR3. CDR3 amino acids: CIASQAQGLTEKLFF. Written as DNA, the CDR3 is TGCATCGCTAGTCAGGCCCAGGGCTTAACTGAAAAACTGTTTTTT.

V usage is TRBV7-2 and J usage is TRBJ2-7; D is ambiguous. Germline V gene lookup returns CDR1 SGHTA and CDR2 FQGNSA. The V end lost 2 bases, the J end lost 0 bases, and 8 bases lay between the germline ends. This CDR3 contains 14 residues. CDR3 in DNA: TGTGCCAGCAGCTTACGGCCTAACTCCTACGAGCAGTACTTC. It codes for CASSLRPNSYEQYF.

The sample holds a few counts of this clonotype. V and J are TRBV5-6 and TRBJ1-4, with 11 bases matching TRBD1. Germline V gives CDR1 SGHDT, CDR2 YYEEEE. V lost 4 bases and J lost 8; bases outside the gene matches: 7. This CDR3 is 15 amino acids long. The CDR3, as DNA: TGTGCCAGCAGCATCCTGGGACAGGGGGAAGAAAAACTGTTTTTT. Amino acid sequence: CASSILGQGEEKLFF.

This clonotype appeared a single time. This chain links TRBV6-5 with TRBJ2-3; no clear D. Germline V gene data show CDR1 as MNHEY and CDR2 as SVGAGI. The CDR3 extends over 10 amino acids. The CDR3 sequence: CAKGSHMQYF. The CDR3 coding sequence is TGTGCTAAGGGATCACATATGCAGTATTTT.

This clonotype has a handful of counts. CDR3: CASSLADVETQYF. CDR3 in DNA: TGTGCCAGCAGCTTAGCGGACGTGGAGACCCAGTACTTC. This chain uses TRBV7-2 with TRBJ2-5; no reliable D call. Germline CDR1 and CDR2: SGHTA and FQGNSA. V was trimmed by 0 bases and J by 5 bases, leaving 7 bases between them. The length of the CDR3 is 13 residues.

This clonotype was found many times. This chain connects TRBV20-1 to TRBJ2-5, with TRBD1 identical over 7 bases. The junction had 6 bases not matched to a gene; V was cut back by 7 bases and J by 1 base. The CDR3 spans 13 residues. Germline-derived CDR1 and CDR2 are DFQATT and SNEGSKA (reference sequence). CDR3 loop: CSGSNRGQETQYF. DNA of the CDR3: TGCAGTGGTTCGAACAGGGGCCAAGAGACCCAGTACTTC.

The chain uses TRBV15 and TRBJ2-4, with D unclear. Trimming took 0 bases from V and 7 from J, leaving 16 bases between them. CDR3 length equals 16 residues. Per germline, CDR1 LNHNV and CDR2 YYDKDF (reference sequence). This CDR3 reads CATSRDYRGTVNIQYF. The CDR3 DNA follows: TGTGCCACCAGCAGAGATTACAGAGGCACCGTTAACATTCAGTACTTC.

This chain joins TRBV18 and TRBJ2-7, with 8 bases aligning to TRBD2. Per germline, CDR1 KGHSH and CDR2 LQKENI. The CDR3 runs 14 residues. V lost 3 bases, J lost 6 bases, and 7 bases stayed unmatched. The CDR3 region has the DNA TGTGCCAGCTCACCTCGGACAGCGGGAGTCGAGCAGTACTTC. Its protein product is CASSPRTAGVEQYF.

This clonotype was seen a handful of times. The V and J genes are TRBV11-2 and TRBJ2-5, with 8 bases fitting TRBD2. The germline V gene has CDR1 SGHAT and CDR2 FQNNGV. This CDR3 is 17 amino acids long. Trimming removed 5 bases from V and 1 base from J; junction bases left unmatched: 12. The CDR3 reads CASSLLRGGGFQETQYF. In nucleotides, the CDR3 is TGTGCCAGCAGCCTACTTAGGGGCGGGGGGTTCCAAGAGACCCAGTACTTC.

The V and J genes are TRBV6-5 and TRBJ1-2, with D possibly matching TRBD1 (6 bases). Looked up from germline, CDR1 is MNHEY and CDR2 is SVGAGI. V lost 2 bases, J lost 8 bases, and 12 bases lay in between. This CDR3 region has 13 residues. The CDR3 loop reads CASSYGQTGGYTF. The CDR3 bases are TGTGCCAGCAGTTACGGACAGACGGGCGGCTACACCTTC.

This clonotype occurred once. The V and J genes are TRBV20-1 and TRBJ2-1, with D maybe TRBD1 (7 bases). The germline V and J ends were trimmed by 6 bases and 8 bases, with 23 bases remaining between them. CDR1 and CDR2 (germline): DFQATT, SNEGSKA (reference sequence). The CDR3 is made up of 15 amino acids. The CDR3 DNA reads TGCAGTGCCCCCCAGTCCCCAGGGGGGATGGATGAGCAGTTCTTC. Its translation: CSAPQSPGGMDEQFF.

V gene TRBV9 combines with J gene TRBJ1-2; TRBD1 matches 8 bases. Germline assignment: CDR1 SGDLS and CDR2 YYNGEE. Losses at the gene ends were 0 bases for V and 5 bases for J; bases not matched to a gene: 9. The CDR3 runs to 16 residues. For the CDR3, the DNA is TGTGCCAGCAGCGTAGTGTTATTGGGGACAGGTTATGGCTACACCTTC. It specifies CASSVVLLGTGYGYTF.

This chain joins TRBV7-2 and TRBJ2-2; D is ambiguous. CDR3 length equals 15 residues. CDR1 and CDR2 (germline): SGHTA, FQGNSA. The V gene lost 5 bases and the J gene lost 2 bases, with 12 bases spanning the gap. For the CDR3, the DNA is TGTGCCAGCAGCCTTCGACCCTTAAACACCGGGGAGCTGTTTTTT. Translating it yields CASSLRPLNTGELFF. Drawing the rest from reference TRBV7-2 and TRBJ2-2, the complete variable domain is GAGVSQSPSNKVTEKGKDVELRCDPISGHTALYWYRQSLGQGLEFLIYFQGNSAPDKSGLPSDRFSAERTGGSVSTLTIQRTQQEDSAVYLCASSLRPLNTGELFFGEGSRLTVL.

This clonotype was counted many times. The V and J genes are TRBV12-3 or TRBV12-4 and TRBJ2-2; D not certain. Deletions cut 3 bases from V and 6 bases from J, with 2 bases between. The CDR3 covers 11 residues. This CDR3 is CASSFPGELFF. As DNA, the CDR3 is TGTGCCAGCAGTTTCCCCGGGGAGCTGTTTTTT.

The chain carries TRBV27 and TRBJ1-2; 7 positions agree with TRBD1. Unmatched junction bases numbered 9, after V lost 6 bases and J lost 8 bases. CDR3 length: 13 residues. Germline V CDR1 and CDR2: MNHEY, SMNVEV (reference sequence). Here the CDR3 DNA reads TGTGCCAGCAGCCTGGCCCCGACAGGGGGCTACACCTTC. Its translation is CASSLAPTGGYTF.

This clonotype was counted ten times or more. The gene calls are TRBV12-3 or TRBV12-4 and TRBJ2-7; TRBD2 matches 8 bases. V trimming: 1 base; J trimming: 3 bases; junction bases outside the gene matches: 5. This CDR3 contains 15 residues. CDR3 sequence (DNA): TGTGCCAGCAGTTTAGGTGGACTAGCAGTCTACGAGCAGTACTTC. This translates into CASSLGGLAVYEQYF.

This clonotype was observed a handful of times. This chain uses TRBV9 with TRBJ2-3, with D perhaps matching TRBD2 (5 bases). The CDR3 extends over 17 amino acids. The V and J ends lost 0 bases and 5 bases respectively, with 19 bases between them. Germline lookup yields CDR1 SGDLS and CDR2 YYNGEE. The CDR3 is CASSVDISGDRIDTQYF. The DNA for the CDR3 is TGTGCCAGCAGCGTAGATATCTCCGGGGATCGAATAGATACGCAGTATTTT. The full variable domain, in which reference TRBV9 and TRBJ2-3 provide the parts outside the CDR3, is DSGVTQTPKHLITATGQRVTLRCSPRSGDLSVYWYQQSLDQGLQFLIQYYNGEERAKGNILERFSAQQFPDLHSELNLSSLELGDSALYFCASSVDISGDRIDTQYFGPGTRLTVL.